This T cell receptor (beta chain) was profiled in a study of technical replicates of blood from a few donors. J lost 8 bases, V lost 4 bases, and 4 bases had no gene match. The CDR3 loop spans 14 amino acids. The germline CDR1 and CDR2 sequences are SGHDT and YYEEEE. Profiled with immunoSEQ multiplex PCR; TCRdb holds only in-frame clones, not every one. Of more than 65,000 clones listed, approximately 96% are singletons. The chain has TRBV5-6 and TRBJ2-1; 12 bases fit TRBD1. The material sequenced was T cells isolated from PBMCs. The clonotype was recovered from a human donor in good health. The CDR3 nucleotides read TGTGCCAGCAGCCGGGACAGGGGGCAATATGAGCAGTTCTTC. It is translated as CASSRDRGQYEQFF.